The 27 T cell receptor beta chains in this list originate from one sample, sequenced in a study of blood T cell repertoires in COVID-19. The repertoire was sequenced with immunoSEQ multiplex PCR; TCRdb's copy has only in-frame clones and lacks some. The sample has 70,000 to 95,000 clones, around 81% seen once. Sequences were obtained from peripheral blood. These receptors all stem from a man older than 75 with active or convalescent COVID-19.

In DNA, the CDR3 is TGTGCCAGCAGTTTAGCGGGACGGGGCTACACCTTC. It translates to CASSLAGRGYTF. The chain uses TRBV27 and TRBJ1-2; D is perhaps TRBD1 (5 bases). Trimming removed 2 bases from V and 8 bases from J, with 9 bases in between. Germline values: CDR1 MNHEY, CDR2 SMNVEV (reference sequence). This CDR3 region has 12 residues.

This clone occurred once. Other DNA sequences of this sample code for an identical CDR3. V is TRBV5-1 and J is TRBJ2-1; TRBD1 might be the D (5 bases). Germline assignment: CDR1 SGHRS and CDR2 YFSETQ. Deletions cut 4 bases from V and 4 bases from J, with 9 bases between. The CDR3 length is 13 residues. CDR3 sequence (DNA): TGCGCCAGCAGCCTCGGACAATACAATGAGCAGTTCTTC. Translation: CASSLGQYNEQFF.

This chain connects TRBV7-2 to TRBJ1-2, with 10 bases identical to TRBD1. V was clipped by 1 base and J by 4 bases; unmatched bases: 0. In germline, CDR1 is SGHTA, CDR2 FQGNSA. The CDR3 length is 14 residues. CDR3 in amino acids: CASSLGQGAYGYTF. The CDR3 DNA reads TGTGCCAGCAGCTTAGGACAGGGGGCCTATGGCTACACCTTC.

The V call is TRBV27, the J call TRBJ1-5; D might be TRBD1 (6 bases). The CDR3 spans 16 residues. Germline CDR1 is MNHEY and CDR2 is SMNVEV (reference sequence). Trimming removed 5 bases from V and 3 bases from J, with 17 bases in between. The CDR3 loop is CASSPNRAVDNQPQHF. The CDR3 coding sequence is TGTGCCAGCAGTCCGAACAGGGCCGTTGACAATCAGCCCCAGCATTTT.

This clone has more than one count but fewer than ten. The chain recombines TRBV7-2 with TRBJ2-2; weak D call: TRBD1 (5 bases). The germline CDR1 and CDR2 sequences are SGHTA and FQGNSA. There are 13 residues in the CDR3. Trimming cost V 5 bases and J 7 bases, with 11 bases left between them. The CDR3 bases are TGTGCCAGCAGCCTACAGGCGGTCGGGGAGCTGTTTTTT. Translated, it gives CASSLQAVGELFF.

V usage is TRBV3-1 (or the pseudogene TRBV3-2) and J usage is TRBJ2-3; D is perhaps TRBD1 (5 bases). V lost 0 bases, J lost 6 bases, and 13 bases lay in between. Looked up from germline, CDR1 is LGHDT and CDR2 is YNNKEL (reference sequence). CDR3 length equals 15 residues. This chain's CDR3 is CASSQDGASGDTQYF. CDR3 sequence (DNA): TGTGCCAGCAGCCAAGATGGGGCTAGTGGGGATACGCAGTATTTT.

The CDR3 nucleotides read TGTGCCAGCAGTGAACGGATTAGCGGGGGAGGCAGGAGGGAGACCCAGTACTTC. Its protein product is CASSERISGGGRRETQYF. V usage is TRBV6-1 and J usage is TRBJ2-5; 9 nucleotides line up with TRBD2. The CDR3 runs 18 residues. CDR1 MNHNS and CDR2 SASEGT come from the germline V gene. The V segment lost 2 bases and the J segment 5 bases; nucleotides outside the gene matches: 15.

This clone was observed once. V is TRBV11-2 and J is TRBJ2-3, with TRBD2 identical over 8 bases. Unmatched junction bases numbered 15, after V lost 5 bases and J lost 8 bases. The CDR3 contains 16 residues. Germline loops: CDR1 SGHAT, CDR2 FQNNGV. The CDR3 sequence is CASSLRGAGEEVTQYF. DNA of the CDR3: TGTGCCAGCAGCCTGCGGGGAGCGGGAGAGGAGGTTACGCAGTATTTT.

This clone was counted between two and nine times. The rearrangement links TRBV20-1 to TRBJ2-5; no definite D call. Germline values: CDR1 DFQATT, CDR2 SNEGSKA (reference sequence). The CDR3 has 11 residues. CDR3 region: CTREVQETQYF. DNA for the CDR3: TGCACACGAGAAGTCCAAGAGACCCAGTACTTC.

The count of this clone is one. V is TRBV7-9 and J is TRBJ1-2; maybe TRBD1 (5 bases). Germline V gene sequence: CDR1 SEHNR, CDR2 FQNEAQ (reference sequence). CDR3 length: 15 amino acids. Trimming took 2 bases from V and 8 from J, leaving 18 bases between them. The CDR3 region has the DNA TGTGCCAGCAGCTTACTGTCCCCACCAGGGTCCGGCTACACCTTC. It yields the protein CASSLLSPPGSGYTF. Variable domain in full (rest from reference TRBV7-9 and TRBJ1-2): DTGVSQNPRHKITKRGQNVTFRCDPISEHNRLYWYRQTLGQGPEFLTYFQNEAQLEKSRLLSDRFSAERPKGSFSTLEIQRTEQGDSAMYLCASSLLSPPGSGYTFGSGTRLTVV.

The chain couples TRBV19 to TRBJ1-4; 7 bases align to TRBD1. V lost 3 bases and J lost 3; bases outside the gene matches: 1. Germline V gene sequence: CDR1 LNHDA, CDR2 SQIVND (reference sequence). The CDR3 contains 14 residues. The CDR3 protein is CASSMGTANEKLFF. CDR3 in DNA: TGTGCCAGTAGTATGGGGACAGCTAATGAAAAACTGTTTTTT.

The V call is TRBV11-2, the J call TRBJ1-5, with 7 bases that match TRBD1. Germline trimming cut 4 bases from V and 0 bases from J; bases unmatched to any gene: 3. CDR1 and CDR2 (germline): SGHAT, FQNNGV. The CDR3 loop spans 15 amino acids. This CDR3 reads CASSSTGNSNQPQHF. CDR3 DNA sequence: TGTGCCAGCAGCTCGACAGGGAATAGCAATCAGCCCCAGCATTTT.

This chain connects TRBV10-3 to TRBJ1-1; possibly TRBD1 for D (6 bases). Germline CDR1 and CDR2: ENHRY and SYGVKD. This CDR3 contains 17 residues. Trimming stripped 4 bases from V and 3 bases from J, with 21 bases between. The CDR3 DNA sequence: TGTGCCATCAGTGCACGACAGGCCAACCCGGGATACACTGAAGCTTTCTTT. Translating it yields CAISARQANPGYTEAFF.

The sample holds a few counts of this clone. This sequence joins TRBV6-5 and TRBJ1-2; 9 nucleotides agree with TRBD1. V dropped 5 bases and J dropped 4; count of bases not matched to a gene: 5. Per the germline V gene, CDR1 is MNHEY and CDR2 is SVGAGI. This CDR3 has 14 residues. The CDR3 region has the DNA TGTGCCAGCAGTACCGGGACAGGGTTCTATGGCTACACCTTC. It is translated as CASSTGTGFYGYTF.

The chain joins TRBV2 to TRBJ2-1; tentatively, D is TRBD1 (5 bases). Germline CDR1 and CDR2: SNHLY and FYNNEI. The CDR3 totals 12 residues. Trimming shortened V by 1 base and J by 8 bases, and 6 bases separated the two germline ends. For the CDR3, the DNA is TGTGCCAGCAGTGAAGAGGGGTATGAGCAGTTCTTC. Protein sequence: CASSEEGYEQFF.

In its sample, this clone was seen once. The J gene is TRBJ2-7, the V gene TRBV18, with 7 bases fitting TRBD1. Losses at the gene ends were 3 bases for V and 2 bases for J; bases not matched to a gene: 4. Germline V CDR1 and CDR2: KGHSH, LQKENI. The CDR3 extends over 14 amino acids. CDR3 coding DNA: TGTGCCAGCTCACCGAACAGGGGAACCTACGAGCAGTACGTC. Its translation: CASSPNRGTYEQYV.

The J gene is TRBJ1-3, the V gene TRBV2; D unresolved. The CDR3 consists of 14 residues. Germline-derived CDR1 and CDR2 are SNHLY and FYNNEI. Trimming took off 3 bases at V and 4 bases at J, with 10 bases between the two ends. Here the CDR3 DNA reads TGTGCCAGCAGTGAGTCCAGGTCCGGAAACACCATATATTTT. Translation gives CASSESRSGNTIYF.

This clone was seen a single time. The rearrangement links TRBV6-1 to TRBJ2-3, with 9 bases that match TRBD2. This CDR3 is 12 amino acids long. V shed 3 bases, J shed 10 bases, and the junction held 2 bases outside the gene matches. Germline assignment: CDR1 MNHNS and CDR2 SASEGT. The CDR3 reads CASSDPSGAQYF. For the CDR3, the DNA is TGTGCCAGCAGTGATCCTAGCGGGGCGCAGTATTTT.

The chain links TRBV14 to TRBJ2-1; D is unclear. CDR3 length: 17 amino acids. Germline CDR1 reads SGHDN; CDR2 reads FVKESK. V lost 1 base and J 10 bases, leaving 23 bases between the germline ends. The CDR3 region has the DNA TGTGCCAGCAGCCAAGGATTTGAGGTCCCGAGGTCGCGGGAGCAGTTCTTC. Amino acid sequence: CASSQGFEVPRSREQFF.

The chain uses TRBV7-2 and TRBJ2-5; possibly TRBD2 for D (7 bases). V was cut by 7 bases and J by 4 bases, with 16 bases left in between. Germline CDR1 and CDR2: SGHTA and FQGNSA. This CDR3 contains 14 residues. CDR3 residues: CASTLGGVGETQYF. Written as DNA, the CDR3 is TGTGCCAGCACTTTAGGGGGGGTGGGAGAGACCCAGTACTTC.

This chain uses TRBV6-5 with TRBJ1-1, with D uncertain. The ends were cut back, 6 bases at V and 1 base at J, with 9 bases in the middle. Germline CDR1 is MNHEY and CDR2 is SVGAGI. The CDR3 is 13 amino acids. The CDR3 nucleotides read TGTGCCAGCAGCCCCGTCGGGAACACTGAAGCTTTCTTT. As protein: CASSPVGNTEAFF.

The genes are TRBV10-2 and TRBJ2-6; a weak D match, TRBD2 (6 bases). Deletions cut 5 bases from V and 4 bases from J, with 15 bases between. From germline, CDR1 is WSHSY and CDR2 SAAADI. This CDR3 is built from 16 residues. CDR3 sequence reads: CASSNWEARGANVLTF. The CDR3 DNA reads TGCGCCAGCAGTAACTGGGAGGCTAGGGGGGCCAACGTCCTGACTTTC.

In its sample, this clone was seen once. This chain joins TRBV5-1 and TRBJ1-1; D is ambiguous. In germline, CDR1 is SGHRS, CDR2 YFSETQ. The CDR3 is made up of 13 amino acids. Trimming stripped 5 bases from V and 0 bases from J, with 8 bases between. CDR3 DNA sequence: TGCGCCAGCAGGGGCCTGGTGAACACTGAAGCTTTCTTT. Its protein product is CASRGLVNTEAFF.

This sequence joins TRBV9 and TRBJ2-3; 10 bases line up with TRBD2. V shed 0 bases and J 5 bases; nucleotides not matched to a gene: 3. CDR1 and CDR2 (germline): SGDLS, YYNGEE. This CDR3 comprises 15 residues. The CDR3 nucleotides are TGTGCCAGCAGCGTAGCAGCGGGGGGGAGAGATACGCAGTATTTT. Its protein product is CASSVAAGGRDTQYF.

The V and J genes are TRBV5-6 and TRBJ2-1; D is unresolved. Germline lookup yields CDR1 SGHDT and CDR2 YYEEEE. With 1 base removed from V and 9 bases from J, the gap between germline ends came to 17 bases. The CDR3 spans 15 residues. The CDR3 protein is CASSLFGLGRSEQFF. The CDR3, as DNA: TGTGCCAGCAGCTTGTTTGGCCTAGGAAGGTCTGAGCAGTTCTTC. Full variable domain (missing parts from reference TRBV5-6 and TRBJ2-1): DAGVTQSPTHLIKTRGQQVTLRCSPKSGHDTVSWYQQALGQGPQFIFQYYEEEERQRGNFPDRFSGHQFPNYSSELNVNALLLGDSALYLCASSLFGLGRSEQFFGPGTRLTVL.

This clone was seen more than once but under ten times. The V gene is TRBV6-4, the J gene TRBJ1-5; 10 bases agree with TRBD1. Trimming at V came to 7 bases and at J to 3 bases, leaving 9 bases not matched to a gene. Germline V gene sequence: CDR1 MRHNA, CDR2 SNTAGT. The CDR3 contains 16 residues. The CDR3 region has the DNA TGTGCCAGCAACCTACCGGGACAGGGGCCCAATCAGCCCCAGCATTTT. It translates to CASNLPGQGPNQPQHF.

The V and J genes are TRBV7-8 and TRBJ2-1; 7 nucleotides line up with TRBD2. The CDR3 extends over 15 amino acids. Trimming cost V 1 base and J 8 bases; bases outside gene matches: 8. Germline CDR1 SGHVS, CDR2 FQNEAQ. The CDR3 nucleotides read TGTGCCAGCAGCTTAGAAGGGCGGGAGATTGATGAGCAGTTCTTC. Amino acid sequence: CASSLEGREIDEQFF. The variable domain in full, completed from reference TRBV7-8 and TRBJ2-1, reads GAGVSQSPRYKVAKRGQDVALRCDPISGHVSLFWYQQALGQGPEFLTYFQNEAQLDKSGLPSDRFFAERPEGSVSTLKIQRTQQEDSAVYLCASSLEGREIDEQFFGPGTRLTVL.